The sequence of this T cell receptor (beta chain) was determined in a study of cytomegalovirus exposure and HLA in healthy donors. On the study more broadly: In a later analysis, the approximately 120 validation repertoires were reported to have used the same platform as the 600 to 700 first-cohort repertoires.

CDR3 length equals 13 residues. V trimming: 5 bases; J trimming: 3 bases; junction bases outside the gene matches: 4. Per the germline V gene, CDR1 is SGHTA and CDR2 is FQGNSA. Study findings and constraints: Both high specificity and high sensitivity reportedly marked the classifier's diagnosis of cytomegalovirus status. The tendency of first-cohort TCR clusters to co-occur in the roughly 130 validation repertoires was the finding of a later analysis.

Repertoires were generated with immunoSEQ multiplex PCR, while TCRdb's copy carries only in-frame clones and drops some. The table has some 330,000 clones, approximately 90% seen once. As concerns this clone: What it recognizes is unknown.

Sequencing was performed on PBMCs. The TCR originated in a woman under 30 in good health and CMV-seronegative. The chain recombines TRBV7-2 with TRBJ2-7; TRBD1 matches 7 bases. The chain's CDR3 is CASSRDRDYEQYF. In DNA, the CDR3 is TGTGCCAGCAGCCGGGACAGAGACTACGAGCAGTACTTC.